These 9 T cell receptor beta chains were all obtained from the same sample, sequenced in a study of vaccination effects on CD4 cells after COVID-19. These receptors' antigens are unknown. Here immunoSEQ multiplex PCR was the method, and the copy in TCRdb shows in-frame clones only, minus some. The sample consists of around 40,000 clones, 55% to 85% of them appearing once. Subsequent to a culture period of 10 to 11 days, CD4+ T cells were isolated. All participants had two doses of either the BNT162b2 or mRNA-1273 vaccine. Sequencing used CD4+ T cells from PBMCs cultured without peptide, obtained after COVID-19 vaccination. These receptors were obtained from a human donor who received a COVID-19 vaccine.

The V and J genes are TRBV5-1 and TRBJ1-1; D is unclear. Germline CDR1 is SGHRS and CDR2 is YFSETQ. V lost 4 bases to trimming and J lost 4 bases, with 11 bases between them. The CDR3 has 13 residues. As DNA, the CDR3 is TGCGCCAGCAGCACCCGGGTAAGCACTGAAGCTTTCTTT. Translated: CASSTRVSTEAFF. Filled out from reference TRBV5-1 and TRBJ1-1, the complete variable domain reads KAGVTQTPRYLIKTRGQQVTLSCSPISGHRSVSWYQQTPGQGLQFLFEYFSETQRNKGNFPGRFSGRQFSNSRSEMNVSTLELGDSALYLCASSTRVSTEAFFGQGTRLTVV.

The chain recombines TRBV5-1 with TRBJ2-3; D is uncertain. Trimming left V 4 bases short and J 0 bases short, with 9 bases between. The CDR3 has 14 residues. Germline V gives CDR1 SGHRS, CDR2 YFSETQ. The DNA of the CDR3 is TGCGCCAGCAGCGACGGACGGAGCACAGATACGCAGTATTTT. As protein: CASSDGRSTDTQYF.

V is TRBV5-1 and J is TRBJ2-1, with a tentative D call TRBD2 (6 bases). Germline V CDR1 and CDR2: SGHRS, YFSETQ. CDR3 length: 14 residues. The V end was cut by 4 bases, the J end by 4 bases, with 12 bases between. The CDR3 coding sequence is TGCGCCAGCAGCCCGGGAGAGAATTACAATGAGCAGTTCTTC. As protein: CASSPGENYNEQFF.

The chain joins TRBV15 to TRBJ2-7; D perhaps matches TRBD1 (6 bases). Germline V gives CDR1 LNHNV, CDR2 YYDKDF (reference sequence). This CDR3 has 15 residues. V lost 3 bases and J 3 bases, leaving 15 bases between the germline ends. The CDR3 DNA follows: TGTGCCACCAGCAGGGAAACTCACAGGGACTACGAGCAGTACTTC. Amino acids: CATSRETHRDYEQYF.

V gene TRBV11-2 combines with J gene TRBJ2-3; 9 nucleotides agree with TRBD1. J was trimmed by 3 bases and V by 4 bases; bases with no gene match: 5. Germline V gene sequence: CDR1 SGHAT, CDR2 FQNNGV. The CDR3 runs 15 residues. CDR3 region: CASSSGGQGTDTQYF. DNA for the CDR3: TGTGCCAGCAGCTCTGGGGGACAGGGAACAGATACGCAGTATTTT.

The chain recombines TRBV6-5 with TRBJ1-5; perhaps TRBD1 as D (5 bases). Deletions cut 6 bases from V and 5 bases from J, with 17 bases between. Looked up from germline, CDR1 is MNHEY and CDR2 is SVGAGI. There are 15 residues in the CDR3. The CDR3 loop reads CASRRDSVDYQPQHF. As DNA, the CDR3 is TGTGCCAGCAGACGGGACTCGGTGGATTATCAGCCCCAGCATTTT.

V gene TRBV7-8 combines with J gene TRBJ2-3, with unresolved D. This CDR3 has 17 amino acids. Germline V gene sequence: CDR1 SGHVS, CDR2 FQNEAQ. V was shortened by 5 bases and J by 0 bases, with 18 bases between the two germline ends. The CDR3 is CASSPLDSFASTDTQYF. CDR3 in DNA: TGTGCCAGCAGCCCGTTAGACTCATTCGCTAGCACAGATACGCAGTATTTT. Complete variable domain (other parts from reference TRBV7-8 and TRBJ2-3): GAGVSQSPRYKVAKRGQDVALRCDPISGHVSLFWYQQALGQGPEFLTYFQNEAQLDKSGLPSDRFFAERPEGSVSTLKIQRTQQEDSAVYLCASSPLDSFASTDTQYFGPGTRLTVL.

This clone was detected once. This chain joins TRBV10-2 and TRBJ1-3; D remains unclear. In germline, CDR1 is WSHSY, CDR2 SAAADI. The CDR3 sequence is 15 residues long. Trimming cost V 6 bases and J 0 bases, with 12 bases left between them. The CDR3 DNA is TGCGCCAGCAGGATTGACGGAACCTCTGGAAACACCATATATTTT. It is translated as CASRIDGTSGNTIYF.

The J gene is TRBJ2-7, the V gene TRBV5-1; D perhaps matches TRBD1 (5 bases). The V end was cut by 0 bases, the J end by 0 bases, with 7 bases between. This CDR3 is 14 amino acids long. The germline gives CDR1 SGHRS, CDR2 YFSETQ. The CDR3 sequence: CASSLEGFSYEQYF. The CDR3 DNA reads TGCGCCAGCAGCTTGGAGGGGTTCTCCTACGAGCAGTACTTC. Full variable domain (remainder filled in from reference TRBV5-1 and TRBJ2-7): KAGVTQTPRYLIKTRGQQVTLSCSPISGHRSVSWYQQTPGQGLQFLFEYFSETQRNKGNFPGRFSGRQFSNSRSEMNVSTLELGDSALYLCASSLEGFSYEQYFGPGTRLTVT.